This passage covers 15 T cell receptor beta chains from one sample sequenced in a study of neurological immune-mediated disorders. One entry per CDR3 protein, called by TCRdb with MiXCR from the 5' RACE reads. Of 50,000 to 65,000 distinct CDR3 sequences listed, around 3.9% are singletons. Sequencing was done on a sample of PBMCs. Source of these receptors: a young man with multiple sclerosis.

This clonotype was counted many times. CDR3 amino acids: CASSPGRASYEQYF. The CDR3 nucleotides are TGTGCCAGCAGCCCGGGAAGGGCGTCCTACGAGCAGTACTTC. The rearrangement links TRBV7-8 to TRBJ2-7; D is perhaps TRBD2 (5 bases). The CDR3 is 14 residues long. Trimming shortened V by 5 bases and J by 1 base, and 12 bases separated the two germline ends. The V gene's germline CDR1 is SGHVS and CDR2 FQNEAQ.

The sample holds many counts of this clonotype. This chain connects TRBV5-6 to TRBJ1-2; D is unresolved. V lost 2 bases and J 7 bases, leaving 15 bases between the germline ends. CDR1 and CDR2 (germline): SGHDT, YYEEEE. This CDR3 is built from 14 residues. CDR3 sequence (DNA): TGTGCCAGCAGCTTAAGGACCAAGGTTCGTGGCTACACCTTC. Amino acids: CASSLRTKVRGYTF.

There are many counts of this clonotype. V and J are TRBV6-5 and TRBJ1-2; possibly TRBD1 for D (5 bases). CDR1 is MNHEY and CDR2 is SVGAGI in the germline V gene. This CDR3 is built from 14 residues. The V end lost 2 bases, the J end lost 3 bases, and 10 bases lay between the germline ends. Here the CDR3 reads CASSYNLGDYGYTF. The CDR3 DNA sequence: TGTGCCAGCAGTTACAATTTGGGGGACTATGGCTACACCTTC.

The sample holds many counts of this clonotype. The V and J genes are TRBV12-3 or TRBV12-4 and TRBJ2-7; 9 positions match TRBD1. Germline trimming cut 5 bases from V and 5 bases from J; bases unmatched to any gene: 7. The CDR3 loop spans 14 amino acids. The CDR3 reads CASSTTGGRNEQYF. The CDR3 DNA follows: TGTGCCAGCAGTACGACAGGGGGTCGGAACGAGCAGTACTTC.

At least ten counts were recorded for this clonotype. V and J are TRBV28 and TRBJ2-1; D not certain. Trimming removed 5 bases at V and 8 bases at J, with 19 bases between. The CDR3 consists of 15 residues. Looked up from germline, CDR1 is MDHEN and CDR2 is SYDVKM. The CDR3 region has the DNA TGTGCCAGCAGTCCTTACGGTACCCGAGCCCATGAGCAGTTCTTC. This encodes CASSPYGTRAHEQFF.

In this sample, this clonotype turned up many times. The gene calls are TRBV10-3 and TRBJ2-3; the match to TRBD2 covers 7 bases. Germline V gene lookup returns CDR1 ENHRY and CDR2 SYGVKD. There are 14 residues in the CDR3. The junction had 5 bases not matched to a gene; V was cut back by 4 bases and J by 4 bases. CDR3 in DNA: TGTGCCATCAGTGGGGGGGGAGGATCAGATACGCAGTATTTT. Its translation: CAISGGGGSDTQYF.

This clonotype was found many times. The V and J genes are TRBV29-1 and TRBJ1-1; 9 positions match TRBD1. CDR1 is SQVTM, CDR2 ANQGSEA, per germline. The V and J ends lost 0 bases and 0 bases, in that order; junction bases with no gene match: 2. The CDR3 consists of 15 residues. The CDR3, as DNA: TGCAGCGTTGAAGACACAGGGGGCATGAACACTGAAGCTTTCTTT. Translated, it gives CSVEDTGGMNTEAFF.

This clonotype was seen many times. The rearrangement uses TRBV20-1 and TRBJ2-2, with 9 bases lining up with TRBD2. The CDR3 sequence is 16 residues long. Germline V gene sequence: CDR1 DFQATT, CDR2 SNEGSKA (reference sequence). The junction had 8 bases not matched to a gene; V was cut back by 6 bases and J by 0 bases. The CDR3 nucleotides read TGCAGTGCCCGCCCGGGACTAGCTTCGAACACCGGGGAGCTGTTTTTT. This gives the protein CSARPGLASNTGELFF.

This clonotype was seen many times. The CDR3 loop reads CASSLGEKNIQYF. Here the CDR3 DNA reads TGTGCCAGCAGCCTAGGGGAGAAAAACATTCAGTACTTC. The rearrangement links TRBV7-9 to TRBJ2-4; D is tentatively TRBD1 or TRBD2 (5 bases each). V shed 5 bases and J shed 4 bases, with 9 bases lying between them. The CDR3 length is 13 residues. Germline CDR1 reads SEHNR; CDR2 reads FQNEAQ (reference sequence).

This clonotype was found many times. CDR3 sequence (DNA): TGCAGTGTCACCTTAGCGGGGGGGCGAACAGATACGCAGTATTTT. Translation: CSVTLAGGRTDTQYF. The V and J genes are TRBV20-1 and TRBJ2-3, with TRBD2 matching over 11 bases. The junction had 9 bases not matched to a gene; V was cut back by 7 bases and J by 3 bases. The CDR3 is 15 amino acids. The germline V gene encodes CDR1 DFQATT and CDR2 SNEGSKA (reference sequence).

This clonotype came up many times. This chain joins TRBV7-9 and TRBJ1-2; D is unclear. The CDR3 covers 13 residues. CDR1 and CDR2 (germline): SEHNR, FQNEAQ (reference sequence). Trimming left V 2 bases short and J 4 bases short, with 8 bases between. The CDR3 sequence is CASSLKRSYGYTF. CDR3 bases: TGTGCCAGCAGCTTAAAGAGGAGCTATGGCTACACCTTC.

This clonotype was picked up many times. CDR3 sequence: CASTPRGPGNTIYF. The DNA of the CDR3 is TGTGCCAGCACCCCAAGGGGTCCCGGAAACACCATATATTTT. The rearrangement links TRBV9 to TRBJ1-3, with TRBD1 as a possible D gene (5 bases). There are 14 residues in the CDR3. CDR1 and CDR2 from the germline V gene are SGDLS and YYNGEE. The V and J ends lost 6 bases and 4 bases respectively, with 14 bases between them.

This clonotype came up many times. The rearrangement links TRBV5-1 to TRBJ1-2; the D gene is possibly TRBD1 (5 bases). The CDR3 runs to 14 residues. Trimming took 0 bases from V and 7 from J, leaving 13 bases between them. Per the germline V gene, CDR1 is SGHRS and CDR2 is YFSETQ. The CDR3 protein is CASSLEGHLSGYTF. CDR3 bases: TGCGCCAGCAGCTTGGAAGGACACCTCTCTGGCTACACCTTC.

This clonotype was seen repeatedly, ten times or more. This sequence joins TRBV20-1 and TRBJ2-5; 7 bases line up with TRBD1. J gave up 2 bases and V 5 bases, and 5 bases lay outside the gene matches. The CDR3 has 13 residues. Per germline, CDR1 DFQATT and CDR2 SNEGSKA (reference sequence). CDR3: CSAAQGSQETQYF. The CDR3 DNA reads TGCAGTGCTGCACAGGGGTCGCAAGAGACCCAGTACTTC.

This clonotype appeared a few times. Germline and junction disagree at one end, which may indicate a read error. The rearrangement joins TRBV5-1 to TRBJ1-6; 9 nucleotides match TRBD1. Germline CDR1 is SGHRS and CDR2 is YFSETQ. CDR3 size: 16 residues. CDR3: CASSDAPTGGQSPLNF. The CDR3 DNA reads TGCGCCAGCAGCGACGCACCAACAGGGGGCCAGTCACCCCTCAACTTT.